The T cell receptor (beta chain) described here comes from a study of T cell repertoires in cytomegalovirus infection (dated by TCRdb to between 2018 and 2021). In the study overall: Recently identified HLA-C-restricted CMV epitopes, whose presentation resists viral immunomodulation, were targeted by peptide stimulations together with well-studied HLA-B-restricted epitopes. Donor HLA type was relevant to the analysis, because carriage of CMV infection together with the matching HLA type was indicated by public TCR beta signatures. General findings and caveats noted by the study authors: In both this cohort and an independent approximately 370-donor cohort, the cumulative frequency of public TCR beta family members distinguished carriers of CMV infection plus the relevant HLA type. The ex vivo response was dominated by HLA-C-restricted CMV-specific TCR beta clonotypes, and the single most frequent clonotype in two of eight donors was supplied by these HLA-C-restricted clonotypes.

The germline V gene (reference sequence) supplies CDR1 LNHDA and CDR2 SQIVND. Counted from cysteine to phenylalanine, this CDR3 has 12 amino acids. The kept DNA is CDR3 alone, 36 bases in frame from the first base. V loses 3 bases of germline sequence and J loses 10 bases, and the interval between the two ends is 9 bases. Worth noting for this clonotype: The clone's antigen remains unknown. Base-call qualities are not available, and no considerably larger clone is one nucleotide away.

The treatment or condition label here, explained by the study, means: in vitro stimulation with specific CMV peptide epitopes to enrich CMV-specific T cells. Sequencing relied on an Illumina HiSeq 1500. TCRdb applied fastp at Q25 and MiXCR to the public reads, then kept only in-frame beta chains. Identical CDR3 proteins give one entry, which carries the most common genes and DNA. This sample comprises about a million distinct CDR3 sequences, around 30% of them detected only once. The ten largest make up about an eighth of the sample. The sequence was collected from a human donor in good health (CMV status not recorded). Some clones in this sample may be carry-over from other donors' samples. Source: cultured CD8+ T cells from PBMCs, taken from culture after CMV antigen stimulation. The sequence joins TRBV19 to TRBJ2-2; too little of a D gene remains to name it. The DNA sequence follows: TGTGCCAGTAGTATGGGCGGTGAGGAGCTGTTTTTT. It translates as CASSMGGEELFF.